This T cell receptor (beta chain) was recovered during a study of control samples from healthy donors and cancer patients. The trim removed 0 bases at V and 5 bases at J, leaving 6 bases unmatched. This CDR3 contains 15 residues. Germline CDR1 reads LGHNA; CDR2 reads YNFKEQ. Here immunoSEQ multiplex PCR was the method, and the copy in TCRdb shows in-frame clones only, minus some. The sample comprises more than 150,000 clones, about 93% of which are singletons, and under 2.5% rests with the top ten. The clonotype was recovered from a man between 45 and 60 years old in good health. The chain employs TRBV4-2 and TRBJ2-7; the match to TRBD1 covers 8 bases. Sequencing was done on a sample of blood. CDR3 protein: CASSQDRTGLDEQYF. The DNA of the CDR3 is TGTGCCAGCAGCCAAGATAGGACAGGGCTGGACGAGCAGTACTTC.